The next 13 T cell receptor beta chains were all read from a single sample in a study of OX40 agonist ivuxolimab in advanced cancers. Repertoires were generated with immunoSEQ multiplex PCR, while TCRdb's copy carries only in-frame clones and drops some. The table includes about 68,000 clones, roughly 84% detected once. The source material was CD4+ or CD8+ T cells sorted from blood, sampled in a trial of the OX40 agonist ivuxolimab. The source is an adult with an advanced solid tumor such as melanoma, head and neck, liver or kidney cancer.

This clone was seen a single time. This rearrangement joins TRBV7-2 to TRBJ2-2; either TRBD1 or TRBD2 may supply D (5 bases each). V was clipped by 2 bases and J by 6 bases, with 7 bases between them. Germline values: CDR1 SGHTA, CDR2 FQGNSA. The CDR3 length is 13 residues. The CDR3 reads CASSLRGPGELFF. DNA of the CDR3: TGTGCCAGCAGCTTACGGGGACCCGGGGAGCTGTTTTTT.

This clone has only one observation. CDR3 bases: TGCGCCAGCAGCCACGGAGAGGGGCGGGGGATGAATACGCAGTATTTT. Amino acid sequence: CASSHGEGRGMNTQYF. The chain combines TRBV4-3 with TRBJ2-3; TRBD2 agrees at 7 bases. The CDR3 extends over 16 amino acids. The V gene's germline CDR1 is LGHNA and CDR2 YSLEER. V lost 3 bases to trimming and J lost 7 bases; unmatched junction nucleotides: 13.

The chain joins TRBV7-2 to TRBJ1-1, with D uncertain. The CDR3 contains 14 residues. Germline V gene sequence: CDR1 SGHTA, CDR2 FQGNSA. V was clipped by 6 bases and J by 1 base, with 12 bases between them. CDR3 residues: CASRPGRRNTEAFF. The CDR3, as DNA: TGTGCCAGCAGGCCTGGACGGAGGAACACTGAAGCTTTCTTT.

DNA for the CDR3: TGTGCCAGCAGCTTACGGTCTGCGGCGGTTCAAGAGACCCAGTACTTC. Protein product: CASSLRSAAVQETQYF. The J gene is TRBJ2-5, the V gene TRBV11-2; D not certain. This CDR3 spans 16 amino acids. Trimming left V 2 bases short and J 2 bases short, with 15 bases between. Germline V gives CDR1 SGHAT, CDR2 FQNNGV. Full variable domain (missing parts from reference TRBV11-2 and TRBJ2-5): EAGVAQSPRYKIIEKRQSVAFWCNPISGHATLYWYQQILGQGPKLLIQFQNNGVVDDSQLPKDRFSAERLKGVDSTLKIQPAKLEDSAVYLCASSLRSAAVQETQYFGPGTRLLVL.

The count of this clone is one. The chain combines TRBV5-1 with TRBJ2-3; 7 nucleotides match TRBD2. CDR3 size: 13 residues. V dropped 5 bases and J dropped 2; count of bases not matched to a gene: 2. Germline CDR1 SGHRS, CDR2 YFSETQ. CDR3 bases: TGCGCCAGCAGGGCGGGGGTCACAGATACGCAGTATTTT. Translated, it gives CASRAGVTDTQYF.

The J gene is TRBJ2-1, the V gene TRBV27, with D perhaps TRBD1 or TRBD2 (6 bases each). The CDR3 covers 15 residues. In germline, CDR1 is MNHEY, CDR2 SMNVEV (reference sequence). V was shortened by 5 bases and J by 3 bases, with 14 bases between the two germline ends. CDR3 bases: TGTGCCAGCAGTCCCCGGGGGCCCTTCTACAATGAGCAGTTCTTC. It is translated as CASSPRGPFYNEQFF.

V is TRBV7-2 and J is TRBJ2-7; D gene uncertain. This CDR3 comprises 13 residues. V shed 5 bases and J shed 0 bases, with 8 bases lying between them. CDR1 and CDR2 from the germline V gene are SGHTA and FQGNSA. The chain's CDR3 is CASSHHLSYEQYF. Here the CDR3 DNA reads TGTGCCAGCAGCCACCACCTCTCCTACGAGCAGTACTTC.

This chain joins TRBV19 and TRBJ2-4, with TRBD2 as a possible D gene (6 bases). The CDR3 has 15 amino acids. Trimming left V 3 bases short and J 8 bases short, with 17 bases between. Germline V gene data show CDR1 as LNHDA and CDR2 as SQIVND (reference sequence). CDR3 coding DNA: TGTGCCAGTAGTATCGGCAGGGATGGAGGGGACATTCAGTACTTC. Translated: CASSIGRDGGDIQYF.

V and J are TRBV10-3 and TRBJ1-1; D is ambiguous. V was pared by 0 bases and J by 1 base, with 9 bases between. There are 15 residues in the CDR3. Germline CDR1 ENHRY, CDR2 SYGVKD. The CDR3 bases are TGTGCCATCAGTGAGTCGAAAGGGCAGAACACTGAAGCTTTCTTT. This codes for CAISESKGQNTEAFF.

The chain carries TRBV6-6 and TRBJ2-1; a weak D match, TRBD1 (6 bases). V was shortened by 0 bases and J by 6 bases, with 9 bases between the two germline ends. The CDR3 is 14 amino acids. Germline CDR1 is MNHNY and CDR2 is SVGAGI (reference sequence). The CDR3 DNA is TGTGCCAGCAGTTACTCCGGGACACCCAATGAGCAGTTCTTC. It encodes CASSYSGTPNEQFF.

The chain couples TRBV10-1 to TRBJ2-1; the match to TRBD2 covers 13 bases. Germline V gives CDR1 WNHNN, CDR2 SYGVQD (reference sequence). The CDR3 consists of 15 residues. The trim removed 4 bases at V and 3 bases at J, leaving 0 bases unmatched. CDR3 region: CASSGLAGGYNEQFF. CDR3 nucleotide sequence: TGCGCCAGCAGTGGACTAGCGGGGGGCTACAATGAGCAGTTCTTC.

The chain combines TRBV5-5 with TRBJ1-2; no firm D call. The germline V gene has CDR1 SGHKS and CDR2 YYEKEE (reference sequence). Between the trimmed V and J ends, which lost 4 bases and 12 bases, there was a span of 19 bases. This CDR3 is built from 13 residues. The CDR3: CASSPIRTGEDTF. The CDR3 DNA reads TGTGCCAGCAGCCCAATTCGAACGGGTGAGGACACCTTC.

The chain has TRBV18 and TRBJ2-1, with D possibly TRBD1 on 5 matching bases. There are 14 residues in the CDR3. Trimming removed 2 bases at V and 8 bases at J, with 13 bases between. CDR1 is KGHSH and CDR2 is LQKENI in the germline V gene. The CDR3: CASSPTSGYDEQFF. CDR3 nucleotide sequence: TGTGCCAGCTCACCAACATCAGGGTATGATGAGCAGTTCTTC.